One and the same sample provided the 11 T cell receptor beta chains below, sequenced in a study of blood T cells in healthy people across ages (dated by TCRdb to the mid-2010s). Library construction relied on 5' RACE. A second PCR of about 7 to 12 cycles was run with a J-beta primer mix and a sample-barcoded 5' primer. TCRdb reprocessed the public reads (quality trimming at Q25 with fastp, clone calling with MiXCR) and kept in-frame beta chains. Here each entry gathers all rows of one CDR3 protein and keeps the most common genes and DNA. The table for this sample lists 1.5 million to 2 million distinct CDR3 sequences; more than 35% of them were counted only once. 23% of the sample goes to the ten largest clones. The sequenced sample consisted of blood. The receptor set was obtained from a human donor in good health.

The chain is built from TRBV7-8 and TRBJ2-7; D might be TRBD1 (6 bases). This CDR3 is built from 14 residues. Trimming cost V 1 base and J 4 bases, with 11 bases left between them. Germline V gene data show CDR1 as SGHVS and CDR2 as FQNEAQ. The CDR3 sequence: CASSLDHGTYEQYF. CDR3 bases: TGTGCCAGCAGCTTAGATCACGGGACATACGAGCAGTACTTC.

This clonotype occurred a few times. V and J are TRBV7-2 and TRBJ1-2, with D possibly matching TRBD1 (6 bases). V was clipped by 1 base and J by 4 bases, with 16 bases between them. Germline V gene sequence: CDR1 SGHTA, CDR2 FQGNSA. This CDR3 region has 16 residues. CDR3 region: CASSLVGQGLAYGYTF. The CDR3 nucleotides read TGTGCCAGCAGCTTAGTAGGGCAGGGGCTTGCCTATGGCTACACCTTC.

This clonotype was counted a few times. As DNA, the CDR3 is TGTGCCAGCAGTTTATCGCCCCCAACTAGCGGGGTATACGAGCAGTACTTC. Its protein is CASSLSPPTSGVYEQYF. The chain has TRBV27 and TRBJ2-7, with 10 bases lining up with TRBD2. Germline V CDR1 and CDR2: MNHEY, SMNVEV (reference sequence). Losses at the gene ends were 0 bases for V and 4 bases for J; bases not matched to a gene: 9. There are 17 residues in the CDR3.

The table lists this clonotype with a few counts. The CDR3 here is CASSPGQGSLIQPQHF. The CDR3 region has the DNA TGCGCCAGCAGCCCGGGACAGGGAAGTCTTATTCAGCCCCAGCATTTT. The V gene is TRBV5-1, the J gene TRBJ1-5, with 9 bases aligning to TRBD1. CDR1 and CDR2 from the germline V gene are SGHRS and YFSETQ. The V segment lost 4 bases and the J segment 6 bases; nucleotides outside the gene matches: 11. The length of the CDR3 is 16 residues.

This chain uses TRBV6-6 with TRBJ1-1; D gene uncertain. Per the germline V gene, CDR1 is MNHNY and CDR2 is SVGAGI (reference sequence). The length of the CDR3 is 13 residues. Trimming left V 11 bases short and J 4 bases short, with 17 bases between. CDR3 sequence: CAADQGLGTEAFF. The CDR3 DNA follows: TGTGCCGCAGACCAAGGTCTCGGCACTGAAGCTTTCTTT.

This sequence joins TRBV6-2 or TRBV6-3 and TRBJ2-2; 10 nucleotides match TRBD1. The CDR3 totals 15 residues. V gave up 5 bases and J gave up 3 bases; unmatched junction bases: 3. The germline V gene has CDR1 MNHEY and CDR2 SVGEGT. CDR3 protein: CASSDRGRDTGELFF. In DNA form, the CDR3 reads TGTGCCAGCAGTGACAGGGGGCGGGACACCGGGGAGCTGTTTTTT.

This clonotype was counted between two and nine times. The chain joins TRBV12-3 or TRBV12-4 to TRBJ2-1; 9 bases map to TRBD2. The junction had 6 bases not matched to a gene; V was cut back by 1 base and J by 2 bases. The CDR3 consists of 17 residues. The CDR3, as DNA: TGTGCCAGCAGTTTAGGGGGTGGCGGGGGGGCCTACAATGAGCAGTTCTTC. Encoded protein: CASSLGGGGGAYNEQFF.

The rearrangement joins TRBV10-2 to TRBJ2-4; D ambiguous. From germline, CDR1 is WSHSY and CDR2 SAAADI. This CDR3 comprises 14 residues. V was trimmed by 3 bases and J by 13 bases, leaving 19 bases between them. The CDR3 spells CASSESSPLNEQYF. The CDR3, as DNA: TGCGCCAGCAGTGAAAGTAGCCCCCTCAATGAGCAGTACTTC.

This rearrangement joins TRBV4-3 to TRBJ2-5; 8 bases line up with TRBD1. The CDR3 totals 17 residues. V shed 11 bases and J 2 bases; nucleotides not matched to a gene: 19. Germline CDR1 reads LGHNA; CDR2 reads YSLEER. The CDR3 DNA reads as TGCGCCCCTGCGGGTACAGGGGGAACAATAAAACAAGAGACCCAGTACTTC. As protein: CAPAGTGGTIKQETQYF.

The V call is TRBV15, the J call TRBJ2-4; TRBD1 is a possible D gene (6 bases). The V end lost 4 bases, the J end lost 0 bases, and 10 bases lay between the germline ends. CDR1 and CDR2 (germline): LNHNV, YYDKDF (reference sequence). This CDR3 contains 15 residues. CDR3 bases: TGTGCCACCAGCACCAACAGGGAAGCCAAAAACATTCAGTACTTC. Amino acids: CATSTNREAKNIQYF.

This clonotype was seen ten or more times. CDR3: CASSFGGRVPYF. The CDR3, as DNA: TGTGCCAGCAGTTTTGGGGGGCGAGTACCGTACTTC. The chain links TRBV12-3 or TRBV12-4 to TRBJ2-4; D could derive from TRBD1 or TRBD2 (6 bases each). The CDR3 has 12 amino acids. Trimming stripped 3 bases from V and 15 bases from J, with 15 bases between.